The 13 T cell receptor beta chains below all came from one sample that was sequenced in a study of T cells expressing NK-cell markers. With the 5' RACE reads reprocessed, TCRdb shows one record per CDR3 protein and no DNA. Seen in this sample are 150,000 to 160,000 distinct CDR3 sequences; the ten most common clones hold about 39%. The sample consisted of blood T cells: a sorted CD56 or NKG2C T cell subset, CD4+ or CD8+ T cells, or bulk PBMC T cells (not recorded which). The receptors originated from a woman aged 45-59 years in good health.

This chain uses TRBV6-5 with TRBJ1-2. The V gene's germline CDR1 is MNHEY and CDR2 SVGAGI. The length of the CDR3 is 13 residues. CDR3 loop: CASRPGGPYGYTF.

The chain is built from TRBV29-1 and TRBJ2-3; TCRdb outputs TRBD1, but without DNA this stays unchecked. CDR1 SQVTM and CDR2 ANQGSEA come from the germline V gene. CDR3 length: 16 amino acids. The CDR3 sequence is CSVEGGAETDTDTQYF.

The V and J genes are TRBV12-3 or TRBV12-4 and TRBJ2-3; the D call of TRBD2 rests on TCRdb alone, since no DNA is present to check it. CDR3 length: 14 amino acids. CDR3 sequence reads: CASSPPDRREPQYF.

The chain couples TRBV7-3 to TRBJ2-7; TCRdb indicates TRBD1, and absent DNA this call remains unverified. This CDR3 region has 14 residues. Germline assignment: CDR1 SGHTA and CDR2 FQGTGA. CDR3 residues: CASSLGTAGYEQYF.

CDR3 sequence: CASSLRGGGYTEAFF. The genes are TRBV12-3 or TRBV12-4 and TRBJ1-1; there is no DNA to check the TCRdb D call of TRBD1. The CDR3 has 15 residues.

This sequence joins TRBV6-1 and TRBJ1-5. The CDR3 runs to 15 residues. The germline V gene encodes CDR1 MNHNS and CDR2 SASEGT. The CDR3 reads CASSENRMSNQPQHF.

The rearrangement links TRBV6-5 to TRBJ2-7. Germline CDR1 MNHEY, CDR2 SVGAGI. The CDR3 consists of 12 residues. CDR3 region: CASSPNSYEQYF.

The chain joins TRBV7-9 to TRBJ2-7. The CDR3 totals 15 residues. Germline CDR1 is SEHNR and CDR2 is FQNEAQ (reference sequence). The CDR3: CASSYPYRPSYEQYF.

The chain links TRBV6-2 or TRBV6-3 to TRBJ1-5; TCRdb designates TRBD1, a call that cannot be tested without DNA. This CDR3 comprises 15 residues. Germline V lookup: CDR1 MNHEY, CDR2 SVGEGT. CDR3 sequence: CASSQTGGPDQPQHF.

The V gene is TRBV6-1, the J gene TRBJ2-5; TCRdb returns TRBD2, unconfirmable since there is no DNA. The germline V gene encodes CDR1 MNHNS and CDR2 SASEGT. This CDR3 region has 16 residues. This chain's CDR3 is CASMPDLAGVRETQYF.

CDR3 in amino acids: CASSWSGTGENTEAFF. The V gene is TRBV7-9, the J gene TRBJ1-1; TCRdb gives TRBD1 as the D gene, but with no DNA this cannot be confirmed. Germline CDR1 SEHNR, CDR2 FQNEAQ (reference sequence). The CDR3 covers 16 residues.

J is TRBJ2-7 and V is TRBV7-9; TCRdb gives TRBD1 as the D gene, but with no DNA this cannot be confirmed. Germline CDR1 reads SEHNR; CDR2 reads FQNEAQ (reference sequence). The CDR3 consists of 15 residues. CDR3 loop: CASSSPGRGLYEQYF.

V usage is TRBV5-8 and J usage is TRBJ2-7; TCRdb outputs TRBD2, but without DNA this stays unchecked. Germline CDR1 is SGHTS and CDR2 is YDEGEE. CDR3 size: 11 residues. CDR3 region: CASSQGRERYF.